The entry below describes one T cell receptor (beta chain). The antigen is unknown. PCR used 60 Vbeta primers and 13 Jbeta primers. Some clones are missing from TCRdb's copy, which holds only in-frame ones; the method was immunoSEQ multiplex PCR. The sample holds around 200,000 clones, approximately 82% seen once. This sample stems from a study of cytomegalovirus exposure and HLA in healthy donors. Whole-study context: The early release's HLA-typed donors yielded tens of millions of unique TCRs.

CDR3 length equals 15 residues. V dropped 4 bases and J dropped 4 bases, with 16 bases sitting between them. Germline V gene data show CDR1 as SGHDN and CDR2 as FVKESK. Study-wide results and limits: Productive status was seen about 90% or about 30% of the time for most TCR beta V segments in an earlier analysis. Later analysis indicated greater clonal expansion among HLA-associated TCR beta chains than among equally common other chains. The authors reported that TCR beta sequences could predict HLA-A and HLA-B alleles. These predictions were accurate for most subjects in the first cohort.

The sequencing sample was made of PBMCs. The clonotype originates from a woman aged 35 to 49 in good health and CMV-seronegative. The chain carries TRBV14 and TRBJ1-1, with D unclear. CDR3 sequence reads: CASSPRRYDGTEAFF. The CDR3 DNA is TGTGCCAGCAGCCCCAGGCGCTATGATGGCACTGAAGCTTTCTTT.